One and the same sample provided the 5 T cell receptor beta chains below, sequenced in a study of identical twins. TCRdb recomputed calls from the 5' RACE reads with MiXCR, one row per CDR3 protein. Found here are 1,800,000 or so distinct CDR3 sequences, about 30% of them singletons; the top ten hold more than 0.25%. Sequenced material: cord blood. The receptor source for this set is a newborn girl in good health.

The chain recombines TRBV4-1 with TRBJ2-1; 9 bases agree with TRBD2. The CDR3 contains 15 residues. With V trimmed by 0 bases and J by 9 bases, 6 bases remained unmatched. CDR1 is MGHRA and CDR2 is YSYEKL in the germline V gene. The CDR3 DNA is TGCGCCAGCAGCCAAGATCCTAGCGGGGTCCTTGAGCAGTTCTTC. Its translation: CASSQDPSGVLEQFF.

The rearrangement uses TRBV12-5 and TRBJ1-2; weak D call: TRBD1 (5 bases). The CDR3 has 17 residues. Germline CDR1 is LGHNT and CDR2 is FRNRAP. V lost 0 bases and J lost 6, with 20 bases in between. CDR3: CASGLVVGMGPSHGYTF. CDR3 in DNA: TGTGCTAGTGGTTTGGTCGTGGGCATGGGACCCTCCCATGGCTACACCTTC.

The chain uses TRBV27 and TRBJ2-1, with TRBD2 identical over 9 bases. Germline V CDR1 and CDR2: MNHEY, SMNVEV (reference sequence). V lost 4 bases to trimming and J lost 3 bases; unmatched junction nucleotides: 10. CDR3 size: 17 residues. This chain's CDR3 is CASSSFFSGGVYNEQFF. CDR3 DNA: TGTGCCAGCAGTTCCTTTTTTAGCGGGGGAGTCTACAATGAGCAGTTCTTC.

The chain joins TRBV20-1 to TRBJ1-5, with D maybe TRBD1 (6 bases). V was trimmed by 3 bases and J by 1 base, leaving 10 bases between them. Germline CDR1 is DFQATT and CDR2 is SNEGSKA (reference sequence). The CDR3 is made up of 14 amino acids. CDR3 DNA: TGCAGTGCTAGGAAGGGGACAAGCAATCAGCCCCAGCATTTT. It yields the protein CSARKGTSNQPQHF.

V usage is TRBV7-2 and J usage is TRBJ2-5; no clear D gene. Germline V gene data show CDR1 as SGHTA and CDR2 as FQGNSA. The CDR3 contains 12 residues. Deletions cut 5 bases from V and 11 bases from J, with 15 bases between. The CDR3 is CASSPPVHEQYF. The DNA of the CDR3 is TGTGCCAGCAGCCCTCCTGTCCATGAGCAGTACTTC.